Reported below is one T cell receptor (beta chain). What it recognizes is unknown. The data were obtained in a study of cytomegalovirus exposure and HLA in healthy donors. Study at large: An early release of data contained 80 million to 85 million unique TCRs, which came from HLA-typed donors. Study-level points and caveats: Among the sequence variants, a highly shared cluster was likely an artifact of sequencing. What a later analysis reportedly showed was that an Asian-associated ancestry cluster had fewer N-insertions than the approximately 700-donor mean.

The CDR3 runs to 15 residues. V was clipped by 4 bases and J by 6 bases; unmatched bases: 12. Germline assignment: CDR1 SGHRS and CDR2 YFSETQ. Among the donors, all were healthy bone marrow donors. Primers: 60 Vbeta forward and 13 Jbeta reverse. The table came from immunoSEQ multiplex PCR; TCRdb's copy has only in-frame clones and leaves some out. The data contain approximately 42,000 clones, 81% of them seen just once; the ten biggest clones take up around 3%. The receptor was derived from a man aged 50-59 years in good health and CMV-seronegative. The chain uses TRBV5-1 and TRBJ1-2; TRBD1 aligns across 7 bases. The sample was PBMCs. This CDR3 is CASSPWTGGGDGYTF. CDR3 nucleotide sequence: TGCGCCAGCAGCCCCTGGACAGGAGGGGGTGATGGCTACACCTTC.